This T cell receptor (beta chain) was found in a study of CD8 T cells in ankylosing spondylitis. Regarding the study as a whole: Ankylosing spondylitis blood appeared to be characterized by a TCR beta motif of about 8 highly homologous variants.

One entry per CDR3 protein results from TCRdb running MiXCR on the 5' RACE reads. The sample contains about 160,000 distinct CDR3 sequences, 9.8% of which appear only once. Comments on this clonotype: Its target is unknown.

Sequenced: blood, either unsorted or a sorted T cell fraction (not recorded which). The sequence was collected from a female donor with ankylosing spondylitis or in good health (not recorded which).

The CDR3 here is CASSSYSSTDTQYF. The DNA for the CDR3 is TGTGCCAGCAGCTCGTACTCTAGCACAGATACGCAGTATTTT. The V call is TRBV7-9, the J call TRBJ2-3; D is ambiguous. CDR1 is SEHNR, CDR2 FQNEAQ, per germline (reference sequence). Deletions cut 4 bases from V and 0 bases from J, with 8 bases between. The CDR3 loop spans 14 amino acids.